What follows are 15 T cell receptor beta chains derived from one specimen sequenced in a study of shared T cell receptors in the human thymus. Clones were read by immunoSEQ multiplex PCR, and TCRdb kept only the in-frame ones, dropping some. Of 700,000 or so clones detected, 80% to 90% appear once; the ten largest clones hold around 0.01%. The sample was also reused in another study, on human thymus T cells.

Sample: thymocytes. These TCRs come from a girl less than two years old with a congenital heart defect.

This clone was recorded a few times. This chain uses TRBV10-3 with TRBJ2-1; 10 bases align to TRBD2. CDR1 is ENHRY, CDR2 SYGVKD, per germline. The CDR3 contains 13 residues. V trimming: 6 bases; J trimming: 7 bases; junction bases outside the gene matches: 3. DNA for the CDR3: TGTGCCATCAGAGGACTAGCGGTAAATGAGCAGTTCTTC. Amino acid sequence: CAIRGLAVNEQFF.

The chain has TRBV19 and TRBJ1-1, with 8 bases aligning to TRBD1. Germline V gene sequence: CDR1 LNHDA, CDR2 SQIVND (reference sequence). The V gene end was trimmed by 7 bases and the J gene end by 5 bases; junction bases not matched to a gene: 6. The CDR3 totals 13 residues. The CDR3 DNA follows: TGTGCCAGTAAAGGACAGGGTAGGACTGAAGCTTTCTTT. Translated, it gives CASKGQGRTEAFF. The full variable domain, completed using reference TRBV19 and TRBJ1-1, is DGGITQSPKYLFRKEGQNVTLSCEQNLNHDAMYWYRQDPGQGLRLIYYSQIVNDFQKGDIAEGYSVSREKKESFPLTVTSAQKNPTAFYLCASKGQGRTEAFFGQGTRLTVV.

This clone appeared a single time. The rearrangement uses TRBV14 and TRBJ1-2; 8 positions match TRBD1. There are 17 residues in the CDR3. V lost 1 base to trimming and J lost 0 bases; unmatched junction nucleotides: 7. CDR1 is SGHDN and CDR2 is FVKESK in the germline V gene. The CDR3 DNA sequence: TGTGCCAGCAGCCAAGCGGGACAGGTTCACCCTAACTATGGCTACACCTTC. This translates into CASSQAGQVHPNYGYTF.

The chain recombines TRBV7-6 with TRBJ2-5, with TRBD2 as a possible D gene (5 bases). Germline V lookup: CDR1 SGHVS, CDR2 FNYEAQ. CDR3 length: 19 amino acids. The ends were cut back, 2 bases at V and 3 bases at J, with 25 bases in the middle. The CDR3: CASSLKPNLYPGSEETQYF. CDR3 DNA: TGTGCCAGCAGCTTAAAGCCGAACCTCTACCCGGGTAGCGAAGAGACCCAGTACTTC.

The gene calls are TRBV6-5 and TRBJ2-3; D possibly corresponds to TRBD1 (6 bases). V lost 5 bases, J lost 6 bases, and 18 bases lay in between. In germline, CDR1 is MNHEY, CDR2 SVGAGI. This CDR3 is built from 15 residues. The CDR3 protein is CASSLGTRSRDTQYF. The CDR3 DNA follows: TGTGCCAGCAGTCTCGGGACAAGGTCTCGGGATACGCAGTATTTT.

This clone was picked up one time. The rearrangement links TRBV2 to TRBJ1-3, with D possibly TRBD1 on 6 matching bases. Germline lookup yields CDR1 SNHLY and CDR2 FYNNEI. V was trimmed by 4 bases and J by 0 bases, leaving 7 bases between them. The CDR3 runs to 14 residues. CDR3 in amino acids: CASSGGLSGNTIYF. The CDR3 coding sequence is TGTGCCAGCAGTGGGGGGCTCTCTGGAAACACCATATATTTT.

The chain couples TRBV5-8 to TRBJ2-7; the match to TRBD1 covers 7 bases. This CDR3 is 17 amino acids long. The V gene end was trimmed by 7 bases and the J gene end by 0 bases; junction bases not matched to a gene: 16. Germline V gives CDR1 SGHTS, CDR2 YDEGEE. The CDR3 sequence: CASLGDGRDSDSYEQYF. CDR3 DNA: TGTGCCAGCCTCGGGGACGGCCGGGACAGCGACTCCTACGAGCAGTACTTC.

The J gene is TRBJ2-5, the V gene TRBV15; unclear D gene. Germline V gene sequence: CDR1 LNHNV, CDR2 YYDKDF (reference sequence). Trimming removed 8 bases at V and 4 bases at J, with 8 bases between. The CDR3 totals 11 residues. The CDR3 loop reads CATGLRETQYF. Here the CDR3 DNA reads TGTGCCACCGGGCTTAGAGAGACCCAGTACTTC.

CDR3 in DNA: TGTGCCTGGGGCCCCGGGACAGGGGCAACTGGGGCCAACGTCCTGACTTTC. Translating it yields CAWGPGTGATGANVLTF. V usage is TRBV30 and J usage is TRBJ2-6, with 10 bases fitting TRBD1. V shed 5 bases, J shed 2 bases, and the junction held 9 bases outside the gene matches. From germline, CDR1 is GTSNPN and CDR2 SVGIG (reference sequence). The CDR3 is 17 residues long.

The CDR3 nucleotides are TGCGCCAGCAGCTTTGGACTCCGGGCGCCAGCTAACTATGGCTACACCTTC. Its translation: CASSFGLRAPANYGYTF. V gene TRBV5-1 combines with J gene TRBJ1-2; D is uncertain. CDR3 length equals 17 residues. Trimming removed 2 bases from V and 0 bases from J, with 17 bases in between. Germline CDR1 reads SGHRS; CDR2 reads YFSETQ. Full variable domain (outside the CDR3, taken from reference TRBV5-1 and TRBJ1-2): KAGVTQTPRYLIKTRGQQVTLSCSPISGHRSVSWYQQTPGQGLQFLFEYFSETQRNKGNFPGRFSGRQFSNSRSEMNVSTLELGDSALYLCASSFGLRAPANYGYTFGSGTRLTVV.

The J gene is TRBJ1-1, the V gene TRBV14; D gene uncertain. Looked up from germline, CDR1 is SGHDN and CDR2 is FVKESK. The V and J ends lost 3 bases and 4 bases respectively, with 42 bases between them. CDR3 length equals 24 residues. CDR3 region: CASSHRLGRNVDWQDLLRGTEAFF. The CDR3 bases are TGTGCCAGCAGCCATCGCCTGGGTCGGAACGTGGATTGGCAGGACCTCCTGCGGGGCACTGAAGCTTTCTTT. Full variable domain (remainder filled in from reference TRBV14 and TRBJ1-1): EAGVTQFPSHSVIEKGQTVTLRCDPISGHDNLYWYRRVMGKEIKFLLHFVKESKQDESGMPNNRFLAERTGGTYSTLKVQPAELEDSGVYFCASSHRLGRNVDWQDLLRGTEAFFGQGTRLTVV.

This chain uses TRBV19 with TRBJ2-6, with 7 bases aligning to TRBD2. The CDR3 spans 17 residues. The germline V gene has CDR1 LNHDA and CDR2 SQIVND (reference sequence). V lost 6 bases and J lost 4; bases outside the gene matches: 12. This chain's CDR3 is CASSLPEGGKGANVLTF. Written as DNA, the CDR3 is TGTGCCAGTAGCCTCCCCGAGGGAGGGAAAGGGGCCAACGTCCTGACTTTC.

The V call is TRBV10-2, the J call TRBJ1-2, with a weak D call TRBD1 (6 bases). Trimming pared 6 bases from V and 3 bases from J, leaving 23 bases between. This CDR3 spans 17 amino acids. Per germline, CDR1 WSHSY and CDR2 SAAADI. The CDR3 is CASSEGPNRELHYGYTF. In nucleotides, the CDR3 is TGCGCCAGCAGCGAGGGACCCAACAGGGAGCTGCACTATGGCTACACCTTC.

The chain couples TRBV9 to TRBJ1-1; the match to TRBD1 covers 7 bases. J gave up 7 bases and V 2 bases, and 8 bases lay outside the gene matches. The CDR3 has 14 residues. The germline V gene has CDR1 SGDLS and CDR2 YYNGEE. The CDR3 here is CASSVRDSSDEAFF. In DNA form, the CDR3 reads TGTGCCAGCAGCGTTCGGGACAGCTCTGATGAAGCTTTCTTT.

The rearrangement links TRBV18 to TRBJ1-2, with a possible D match to TRBD1 (5 bases). The CDR3 contains 13 residues. Germline V lookup: CDR1 KGHSH, CDR2 LQKENI. V lost 3 bases and J 1 base, leaving 6 bases between the germline ends. The CDR3 sequence: CASSPRVNYGYTF. CDR3 bases: TGTGCCAGCTCACCCAGGGTTAACTATGGCTACACCTTC.